This T cell receptor (beta chain) came from a study of blood T cells in healthy people across ages. Study results and caveats: Researchers judged that diversity estimates from one million T cells fell short of true values. Both naive CD4+ cell counts and diversity were greater in long-lived donors than in aged donors.

CDR1 is DFQATT, CDR2 SNEGSKA, per germline (reference sequence). The V and J ends lost 0 bases and 5 bases respectively, with 7 bases between them. The CDR3 spans 13 residues. In its sample, this clonotype was seen a few times. Its matching antigen is unknown. Using a J-beta primer mix together with a sample-barcoded 5' primer, a second PCR was run for about 6 to 12 cycles. A template-switch adaptor containing 12 random nucleotides labeled each cDNA molecule. TCRdb passed the 5' RACE reads through MiXCR, listing each CDR3 protein once. The sample holds hundreds of thousands of distinct CDR3 sequences; 43% are singletons and the top ten take under 25%.

The sequenced material came from blood. This rearrangement joins TRBV20-1 to TRBJ1-4; no firm D call. The TCR originated in a woman aged 55-70 years in good health. CDR3 in amino acids: CSARDDLNEKLFF. Written as DNA, the CDR3 is TGCAGTGCTAGAGATGACCTAAATGAAAAACTGTTTTTT.